What follows is one T cell receptor (beta chain) and its context. This entry is derived from a study of cytomegalovirus exposure and HLA in healthy donors. Primers included in the PCR were 60 Vbeta and 13 Jbeta primers. Some clones are missing from TCRdb's copy, which holds only in-frame ones; the method was immunoSEQ multiplex PCR. This sample has 200,000 to 300,000 clones, with 82% found just once. Per the germline V gene, CDR1 is DFQATT and CDR2 is SNEGSKA (reference sequence). Trimming shortened V by 0 bases and J by 8 bases, and 7 bases separated the two germline ends. The CDR3 length is 11 residues.

The sequence was collected from a woman aged 40 to 50 in good health and CMV-seropositive. The chain couples TRBV20-1 to TRBJ1-2; D ambiguous. The sample was PBMCs. CDR3 sequence: CSARDLAGYTF. CDR3 nucleotides: TGCAGTGCTAGAGATCTCGCGGGCTACACCTTC.